This T cell receptor beta chain was found in a study of T cell responses to AZD1222 COVID-19 vaccine. Using immunoSEQ multiplex PCR, the repertoire was profiled, and TCRdb retains in-frame clones only, with some absent. The sample shows 150,000 or so clones, roughly 91% of them seen only once. V trimming: 0 bases; J trimming: 4 bases; junction bases outside the gene matches: 5. CDR1 and CDR2 (germline): SEHNR, FQNEAQ (reference sequence). CDR3 length equals 15 residues. The TCR comes from an adult who received the AZD1222 COVID-19 vaccine. Sequences were derived from peripheral blood, sampled 28 days after the second AZD1222 dose. The chain combines TRBV7-9 with TRBJ1-2; 7 positions match TRBD1. The CDR3 DNA sequence: TGTGCCAGCAGCTTAGCCGGGACAGAAGTCTATGGCTACACCTTC. Its translation is CASSLAGTEVYGYTF.